A single sample is the source of the 29 T cell receptor beta chains below, sequenced in a study of shared clonotypes between healthy human individuals. TCRdb's table, derived via immunoSEQ multiplex PCR, lists solely in-frame clones and lacks some. The repertoire holds more than 2,000,000 clones, with 93% as singletons. Sequences were obtained from naive CD4+ T cells from PBMCs. Subset noted: CD45RA+ positively selected. The origin of the receptors is a man aged 18 to 29 in good health. Some clones in this sample may be carry-over from other donors' samples.

This clone was recorded only once. The chain recombines TRBV4-1 with TRBJ2-1; 9 nucleotides match TRBD2. The J segment lost 7 bases and the V segment lost 0 bases, leaving 7 bases of the junction unmatched. The CDR3 totals 16 residues. Germline CDR1 reads MGHRA; CDR2 reads YSYEKL. The CDR3 spells CASSQERLAGNNEQFF. The DNA of the CDR3 is TGCGCCAGCAGCCAAGAACGCCTAGCGGGAAATAATGAGCAGTTCTTC.

The chain couples TRBV28 to TRBJ2-1; D might be TRBD1 (5 bases). CDR1 MDHEN and CDR2 SYDVKM come from the germline V gene. V was pared by 5 bases and J by 0 bases, with 14 bases between. The CDR3 length is 16 residues. CDR3 region: CASSRNAGISYNEQFF. CDR3 nucleotides: TGTGCCAGCAGTCGAAATGCAGGGATCTCCTACAATGAGCAGTTCTTC.

The genes are TRBV4-2 and TRBJ2-5; 9 positions match TRBD2. The J call may be incorrect, as the DNA end agrees better with TRBJ2-7. The V gene's germline CDR1 is LGHNA and CDR2 YNFKEQ. This CDR3 has 16 residues. The CDR3 reads CASSEPTAGGTYEQYF. In nucleotides, the CDR3 is TGTGCCAGCAGCGAACCTACAGCGGGAGGTACCTACGAGCAGTACTTC.

In the case of this clone: The same CDR3 arises from other DNA sequences in this sample as well. V is TRBV4-2 and J is TRBJ1-3, with D unresolved. This CDR3 comprises 15 residues. The germline CDR1 and CDR2 sequences are LGHNA and YNFKEQ. V lost 1 base, J lost 0 bases, and 7 bases lay in between. CDR3 bases: TGTGCCAGCAGCCAAGGGTTCCCCTCTGGAAACACCATATATTTT. Its translation is CASSQGFPSGNTIYF.

The V call is TRBV7-2, the J call TRBJ2-1; the match to TRBD1 covers 9 bases. Losses at the gene ends were 3 bases for V and 13 bases for J; bases not matched to a gene: 25. CDR3 length: 19 residues. Germline V lookup: CDR1 SGHTA, CDR2 FQGNSA. Written as DNA, the CDR3 is TGTGCCAGCAGCTTCTCCACGGGACAGGGCCGTCAAGCGTCGTCGAGTCAGTTCTTC. It yields the protein CASSFSTGQGRQASSSQFF.

The chain uses TRBV19 and TRBJ2-1; possibly TRBD1 or TRBD2 for D (5 bases each). Looked up from germline, CDR1 is LNHDA and CDR2 is SQIVND (reference sequence). With 4 bases removed from V and 4 bases from J, the gap between germline ends came to 17 bases. The CDR3 has 16 residues. The CDR3 bases are TGTGCCAGTAGTAGGGGGTTTGGACTTTTATACAATGAGCAGTTCTTC. This translates into CASSRGFGLLYNEQFF.

The V call is TRBV28, the J call TRBJ2-6; either TRBD1 or TRBD2 may supply D (5 bases each). Germline V gives CDR1 MDHEN, CDR2 SYDVKM. Between the trimmed V and J ends, which lost 6 bases and 4 bases, there was a span of 19 bases. The CDR3 spans 17 residues. CDR3: CASRNMGEPIGANVLTF. CDR3 DNA: TGTGCCAGCAGAAACATGGGGGAACCAATCGGGGCCAACGTCCTGACTTTC.

This rearrangement joins TRBV4-2 to TRBJ2-4, with D possibly matching TRBD2 (5 bases). Between the trimmed V and J ends, which lost 1 base and 1 base, there was a span of 20 bases. Germline values: CDR1 LGHNA, CDR2 YNFKEQ. The CDR3 has 19 residues. The CDR3 protein is CASSQGPAVFELAKNIQYF. For the CDR3, the DNA is TGTGCCAGCAGCCAAGGCCCAGCGGTTTTCGAATTGGCCAAAAACATTCAGTACTTC.

A single count supports this clone. The chain couples TRBV5-1 to TRBJ2-7; TRBD2 matches at 10 bases. The junction had 16 bases not matched to a gene; V was cut back by 4 bases and J by 3 bases. From germline, CDR1 is SGHRS and CDR2 YFSETQ. This CDR3 is 18 amino acids long. CDR3 loop: CASSPLAAGGPGRYEQYF. The CDR3 DNA follows: TGCGCCAGCAGCCCCCTGGCAGCGGGAGGGCCGGGTCGCTACGAGCAGTACTTC.

The chain employs TRBV5-1 and TRBJ1-4; D is unresolved. The V and J ends lost 4 bases and 1 base respectively, with 5 bases between them. Germline V gene lookup returns CDR1 SGHRS and CDR2 YFSETQ. The CDR3 has 13 amino acids. CDR3 coding DNA: TGCGCCAGCAGCATAGAAACTAATGAAAAACTGTTTTTT. This translates into CASSIETNEKLFF. The variable domain in full, with the rest retrieved from reference TRBV5-1 and TRBJ1-4, is KAGVTQTPRYLIKTRGQQVTLSCSPISGHRSVSWYQQTPGQGLQFLFEYFSETQRNKGNFPGRFSGRQFSNSRSEMNVSTLELGDSALYLCASSIETNEKLFFGSGTQLSVL.

The rearrangement uses TRBV7-2 and TRBJ2-7; either TRBD1 or TRBD2 may fit D (7 bases each). This CDR3 region has 15 residues. The V gene lost 4 bases and the J gene lost 4 bases, with 17 bases spanning the gap. The germline V gene encodes CDR1 SGHTA and CDR2 FQGNSA. CDR3 bases: TGTGCCAGCAGCTCCGGACAGGCGGGGGAGTACGAGCAGTACTTC. Translation gives CASSSGQAGEYEQYF.

The V and J genes are TRBV5-6 and TRBJ1-4; 8 bases map to TRBD1. The CDR3 runs to 17 residues. Unmatched junction bases numbered 14, after V lost 2 bases and J lost 8 bases. Germline CDR1 and CDR2: SGHDT and YYEEEE. DNA for the CDR3: TGTGCCAGCAGCTTCAGCCTATCAGGGGGCTTAGACGAAAAACTGTTTTTT. Protein sequence: CASSFSLSGGLDEKLFF.

J is TRBJ1-1 and V is TRBV5-1, with D hard to call. This CDR3 has 15 amino acids. V lost 4 bases and J lost 0, with 13 bases in between. CDR1 is SGHRS, CDR2 YFSETQ, per germline. CDR3 loop: CASSTGFGMNTEAFF. CDR3 in DNA: TGCGCCAGCAGCACGGGTTTCGGCATGAACACTGAAGCTTTCTTT.

The chain couples TRBV19 to TRBJ1-4, with D unresolved. The CDR3 has 20 residues. Germline assignment: CDR1 LNHDA and CDR2 SQIVND (reference sequence). The V gene lost 3 bases and the J gene lost 3 bases, with 26 bases spanning the gap. CDR3 sequence reads: CASSMKGGQLPSEANEKLFF. In nucleotides, the CDR3 is TGTGCCAGTAGTATGAAAGGAGGGCAGCTACCATCAGAGGCTAATGAAAAACTGTTTTTT.

This sequence joins TRBV6-1 and TRBJ2-3; 11 nucleotides align to TRBD2. Germline V gene sequence: CDR1 MNHNS, CDR2 SASEGT. Trimming removed 6 bases from V and 1 base from J; junction bases left unmatched: 3. This CDR3 region has 15 residues. In DNA, the CDR3 is TGTGCCAGCAGCACTAGCGGGAGTGGCACAGATACGCAGTATTTT. It specifies CASSTSGSGTDTQYF.

Remarks on this clone: This specimen includes other DNA sequences encoding the same CDR3. The chain recombines TRBV2 with TRBJ2-5; D may be TRBD1 (6 bases). The V and J ends lost 9 bases and 2 bases respectively, with 13 bases between them. Germline V gene lookup returns CDR1 SNHLY and CDR2 FYNNEI. This CDR3 comprises 13 residues. CDR3 sequence reads: CASSGRGQETQYF. As DNA, the CDR3 is TGTGCCAGTTCGGGCAGGGGACAAGAGACCCAGTACTTC. Variable domain in full (rest from reference TRBV2 and TRBJ2-5): EPEVTQTPSHQVTQMGQEVILRCVPISNHLYFYWYRQILGQKVEFLVSFYNNEISEKSEIFDDQFSVERPDGSNFTLKIRSTKLEDSAMYFCASSGRGQETQYFGPGTRLLVL.

V and J are TRBV5-1 and TRBJ2-5; tentatively, D is TRBD2 (5 bases). The CDR3 is 14 amino acids. The germline V gene encodes CDR1 SGHRS and CDR2 YFSETQ. Trimming removed 0 bases from V and 9 bases from J, with 15 bases in between. The CDR3 protein is CASSLALGSQAQYF. For the CDR3, the DNA is TGCGCCAGCAGCTTGGCCCTTGGGAGCCAAGCCCAGTACTTC.

Only one count was recorded for this clone. The chain employs TRBV10-3 and TRBJ2-7, with D maybe TRBD2 (6 bases). This CDR3 is 14 amino acids long. Germline-derived CDR1 and CDR2 are ENHRY and SYGVKD. V was trimmed by 4 bases and J by 4 bases, leaving 14 bases between them. The CDR3 loop reads CAISGRDGRYEQYF. The CDR3 DNA reads as TGTGCCATCAGTGGGAGGGACGGACGATACGAGCAGTACTTC.

This clone came up once. The rearrangement uses TRBV6-1 and TRBJ2-5; maybe TRBD2 (6 bases). The CDR3 extends over 15 amino acids. V lost 5 bases, J lost 2 bases, and 15 bases lay in between. The germline V gene has CDR1 MNHNS and CDR2 SASEGT. This CDR3 reads CASSSGGTGQETQYF. In nucleotides, the CDR3 is TGTGCCAGCAGTTCTGGGGGGACGGGACAAGAGACCCAGTACTTC.

In the case of this clone: This sample also contains other DNA sequences that code for the same CDR3. This chain joins TRBV5-1 and TRBJ1-2; tentative D call: TRBD1 (5 bases). Germline assignment: CDR1 SGHRS and CDR2 YFSETQ. V lost 2 bases and J lost 0, with 8 bases in between. This CDR3 has 14 residues. Here the CDR3 reads CASSLDRSNYGYTF. The DNA for the CDR3 is TGCGCCAGCAGCTTAGACAGATCTAACTATGGCTACACCTTC.

This clone was recorded only once. V usage is TRBV29-1 and J usage is TRBJ1-1; D is uncertain. The ends were cut back, 7 bases at V and 1 base at J, with 10 bases in the middle. The germline CDR1 and CDR2 sequences are SQVTM and ANQGSEA. This CDR3 is built from 12 residues. Here the CDR3 reads CSDDGGNTEAFF. In DNA form, the CDR3 reads TGCAGCGACGACGGAGGGAACACTGAAGCTTTCTTT.

This chain connects TRBV28 to TRBJ2-2; no definite D call. Germline V gene lookup returns CDR1 MDHEN and CDR2 SYDVKM. The CDR3 runs to 15 residues. V was shortened by 3 bases and J by 2 bases, with 10 bases between the two germline ends. CDR3 region: CASSLWRLNTGELFF. The CDR3 DNA follows: TGTGCCAGCAGTTTGTGGCGGCTTAACACCGGGGAGCTGTTTTTT.

V and J are TRBV6-6 and TRBJ1-2; 10 nucleotides line up with TRBD1. Germline loops: CDR1 MNHNY, CDR2 SVGAGI (reference sequence). V was clipped by 2 bases and J by 4 bases; unmatched bases: 7. The CDR3 loop spans 16 amino acids. CDR3 DNA: TGTGCCAGCAGTTACGCCGGGACAGGGGTTGGCTATGGCTACACCTTC. Amino acids: CASSYAGTGVGYGYTF.

J is TRBJ1-3 and V is TRBV28; 7 nucleotides line up with TRBD1. The germline gives CDR1 MDHEN, CDR2 SYDVKM. Unmatched junction bases numbered 9, after V lost 3 bases and J lost 4 bases. The CDR3 has 16 residues. For the CDR3, the DNA is TGTGCCAGCAGTTTCTTGGGACAGAGCCTGGGAAACACCATATATTTT. This codes for CASSFLGQSLGNTIYF.

The V gene is TRBV30, the J gene TRBJ2-2, with 10 bases lining up with TRBD2. Looked up from germline, CDR1 is GTSNPN and CDR2 is SVGIG (reference sequence). The CDR3 spans 19 residues. Trimming took 2 bases from V and 5 from J; bases not matched to a gene: 17. The DNA of the CDR3 is TGTGCCTGGAGTCAGACAAGGGGTAGCGGGAGGTTCGGGACCGGGGAGCTGTTTTTT. Encoded protein: CAWSQTRGSGRFGTGELFF.

The chain couples TRBV7-2 to TRBJ1-3; a weak D match, TRBD1 (5 bases). V was trimmed by 3 bases and J by 4 bases, leaving 10 bases between them. CDR1 and CDR2 (germline): SGHTA, FQGNSA. The CDR3 extends over 14 amino acids. CDR3 residues: CASSFGGTGNTIYF. CDR3 coding DNA: TGTGCCAGCAGCTTTGGGGGTACGGGAAACACCATATATTTT.

The chain has TRBV6-5 and TRBJ2-1; 9 nucleotides line up with TRBD2. V shed 6 bases and J 6 bases; nucleotides not matched to a gene: 9. The CDR3 is 15 amino acids. The germline CDR1 and CDR2 sequences are MNHEY and SVGAGI. The CDR3 DNA reads as TGTGCCAGCAGGGTAGCGGGAGCGGGCCTCAATGAGCAGTTCTTC. Amino acid sequence: CASRVAGAGLNEQFF.

V gene TRBV6-5 combines with J gene TRBJ2-1; 8 bases agree with TRBD2. CDR1 is MNHEY, CDR2 SVGAGI, per germline. This CDR3 is built from 13 residues. The V gene end was trimmed by 6 bases and the J gene end by 7 bases; junction bases not matched to a gene: 5. The CDR3 protein is CASRKGGGNEQFF. CDR3 bases: TGTGCCAGCAGGAAAGGCGGGGGGAATGAGCAGTTCTTC.

CDR3 nucleotide sequence: TGTGCCAGCAGTAGACAGAGACACACTGAAGCTTTCTTT. It translates to CASSRQRHTEAFF. The gene calls are TRBV27 and TRBJ1-1; D may be TRBD1 (5 bases). V dropped 5 bases and J dropped 3 bases, with 10 bases sitting between them. CDR3 length equals 13 residues. The germline V gene encodes CDR1 MNHEY and CDR2 SMNVEV (reference sequence).